The entry below gives a single TCR beta chain sequence along with its context. This entry is derived from a study of cytomegalovirus exposure and HLA in healthy donors. PCR employed 60 Vbeta and 13 Jbeta primers. Sequencing used immunoSEQ multiplex PCR; TCRdb keeps in-frame clones, though not all of them. The sample shows approximately 240,000 clones, approximately 90% of them seen only once. The CDR3 is 15 residues long. CDR1 is SGHNT, CDR2 YYREEE, per germline (reference sequence). V shed 4 bases, J shed 0 bases, and the junction held 4 bases outside the gene matches. This clonotype originated in a woman between 18 and 30 years old in good health and CMV-seronegative. The specimen sequenced was PBMCs. The chain combines TRBV5-4 with TRBJ1-5; 7 bases match TRBD1. The CDR3 DNA reads TGTGCCAGCAGCCGAGGACAGGATAGCAATCAGCCCCAGCATTTT. It encodes CASSRGQDSNQPQHF.